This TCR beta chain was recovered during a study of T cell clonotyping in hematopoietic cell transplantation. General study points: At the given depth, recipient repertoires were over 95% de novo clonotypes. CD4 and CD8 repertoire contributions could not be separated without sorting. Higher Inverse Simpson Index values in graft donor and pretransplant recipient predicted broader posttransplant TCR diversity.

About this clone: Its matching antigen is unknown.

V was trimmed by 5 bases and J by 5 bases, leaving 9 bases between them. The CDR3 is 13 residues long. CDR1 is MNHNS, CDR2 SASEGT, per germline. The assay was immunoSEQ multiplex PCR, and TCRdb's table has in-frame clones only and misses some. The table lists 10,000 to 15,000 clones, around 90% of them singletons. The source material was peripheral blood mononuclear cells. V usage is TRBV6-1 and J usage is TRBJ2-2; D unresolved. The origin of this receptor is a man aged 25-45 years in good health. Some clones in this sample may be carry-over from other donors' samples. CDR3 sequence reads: CASSPARTGELFF. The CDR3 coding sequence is TGTGCCAGCAGTCCCGCACGAACCGGGGAGCTGTTTTTT.